These 13 T cell receptor beta chains share one sample of origin, sequenced in a study of shared clonotypes between healthy human individuals (TCRdb year 2020). Libraries were built with the immunoSEQ multiplex PCR assay. TCRdb took over this immuneACCESS table, retaining in-frame rearrangements with V and J assigned. Such tables are incomplete; in checked studies, under half of the missing clones stem from an unresolved V gene, and the remainder is unexplained. This sample holds approximately 640,000 clones; about 92% were observed only once. The top ten hold roughly 36% of the sample. The sequencing sample was made of memory CD8+ T cells from PBMCs. The sample's cell subset or site label is to be understood as: CD45RO+ cells pooled with CCR7-negative TemRA cells. The receptors derive from a man younger than 30 in good health. Some clones in this sample may be carry-over from other donors' samples.

This chain connects TRBV28 to TRBJ1-5; TRBD1 agrees at 9 bases. The CDR3 length is 13 residues. Trimming took 6 bases from V and 7 from J; bases not matched to a gene: 4. From germline, CDR1 is MDHEN and CDR2 SYDVKM. DNA for the CDR3: TGTGCCAGCAGAGACAGGGGGATACAGCCCCAGCATTTT. This translates into CASRDRGIQPQHF.

V usage is TRBV2 and J usage is TRBJ1-2, with TRBD1 as a possible D gene (5 bases). Germline V gene data show CDR1 as SNHLY and CDR2 as FYNNEI. CDR3 length: 12 residues. V lost 6 bases, J lost 5 bases, and 10 bases lay in between. The CDR3, as DNA: TGTGCCAGCAGAAACAGGATTTATGGCTACACCTTC. This gives the protein CASRNRIYGYTF.

The chain carries TRBV6-6 and TRBJ1-5; D not certain. The germline V gene encodes CDR1 MNHNY and CDR2 SVGAGI (reference sequence). Trimming shortened V by 7 bases and J by 8 bases, and 18 bases separated the two germline ends. The CDR3 runs to 14 residues. This CDR3 reads CASTRTDRVEPQHF. The CDR3 bases are TGTGCCAGCACCCGGACGGACCGAGTCGAGCCCCAGCATTTT.

This clone came up a few times. The rearrangement links TRBV9 to TRBJ2-1; TRBD2 matches at 8 bases. The CDR3 sequence is 15 residues long. V gave up 3 bases and J gave up 2 bases; unmatched junction bases: 4. From germline, CDR1 is SGDLS and CDR2 YYNGEE. The CDR3: CASSGSGTTYNEQFF. The CDR3 DNA sequence: TGTGCCAGCAGCGGTAGCGGGACTACCTACAATGAGCAGTTCTTC. The full variable domain, in which reference TRBV9 and TRBJ2-1 provide the parts outside the CDR3, is DSGVTQTPKHLITATGQRVTLRCSPRSGDLSVYWYQQSLDQGLQFLIQYYNGEERAKGNILERFSAQQFPDLHSELNLSSLELGDSALYFCASSGSGTTYNEQFFGPGTRLTVL.

This sequence joins TRBV29-1 and TRBJ2-4; D ambiguous. The CDR3 is 13 amino acids. The germline V and J ends were trimmed by 5 bases and 0 bases, with 8 bases remaining between them. Per germline, CDR1 SQVTM and CDR2 ANQGSEA. CDR3 protein: CSVSTSAKNIQYF. In DNA form, the CDR3 reads TGCAGCGTTTCGACCTCAGCCAAAAACATTCAGTACTTC. Using reference TRBV29-1 and TRBJ2-4 for the parts outside the CDR3, the full variable domain is SAVISQKPSRDICQRGTSLTIQCQVDSQVTMMFWYRQQPGQSLTLIATANQGSEATYESGFVIDKFPISRPNLTFSTLTVSNMSPEDSSIYLCSVSTSAKNIQYFGAGTRLSVL.

V and J are TRBV30 and TRBJ2-1, with D possibly TRBD2 on 6 matching bases. V dropped 0 bases and J dropped 9 bases, with 9 bases sitting between them. From germline, CDR1 is GTSNPN and CDR2 SVGIG (reference sequence). This CDR3 spans 12 amino acids. CDR3 in amino acids: CAWSVVGGEQFF. In nucleotides, the CDR3 is TGTGCCTGGAGTGTGGTGGGGGGTGAGCAGTTCTTC.

V is TRBV5-1 and J is TRBJ2-5, with D possibly matching TRBD2 (5 bases). The J call could be wrong; TRBJ2-7 is a better fit for the DNA end. CDR1 is SGHRS and CDR2 is YFSETQ in the germline V gene. This CDR3 contains 11 residues. The CDR3 bases are TGCGCCAGCAGCCGGGGCTACGAGCAGTACTTC. It codes for CASSRGYEQYF.

The chain has TRBV7-9 and TRBJ2-2; a possible D gene is TRBD1 (5 bases). The CDR3 runs to 13 residues. Looked up from germline, CDR1 is SEHNR and CDR2 is FQNEAQ (reference sequence). Trimming removed 4 bases at V and 5 bases at J, with 8 bases between. The CDR3 spells CASSSDRTGELFF. In nucleotides, the CDR3 is TGTGCCAGCAGCTCCGACAGAACCGGGGAGCTGTTTTTT.

The CDR3 here is CASSQDGPGVAGQIYNEQFF. CDR3 sequence (DNA): TGCGCCAGCAGCCAAGATGGTCCGGGTGTAGCGGGACAGATCTACAATGAGCAGTTCTTC. The rearrangement uses TRBV4-3 and TRBJ2-1; weak D call: TRBD2 (8 bases). CDR1 and CDR2 from the germline V gene are LGHNA and YSLEER. V lost 0 bases and J 3 bases, leaving 24 bases between the germline ends. The CDR3 has 20 amino acids.

The chain recombines TRBV19 with TRBJ1-1; 10 bases match TRBD1. The germline gives CDR1 LNHDA, CDR2 SQIVND (reference sequence). This CDR3 is 17 amino acids long. V was clipped by 5 bases and J by 3 bases; unmatched bases: 12. The CDR3 loop reads CASSSVPTGGSYTEAFF. As DNA, the CDR3 is TGTGCCAGTAGTTCCGTCCCGACAGGGGGCTCATACACTGAAGCTTTCTTT.

This clone was seen more than once but under ten times. The chain couples TRBV5-4 to TRBJ1-3; D gene ambiguous. The CDR3 length is 13 residues. The V gene's germline CDR1 is SGHNT and CDR2 YYREEE (reference sequence). V gave up 2 bases and J gave up 0 bases, with 3 bases separating them. The CDR3 sequence is CASSFNSGNTIYF. CDR3 DNA: TGTGCCAGCAGCTTTAACTCTGGAAACACCATATATTTT.

The J gene is TRBJ2-3, the V gene TRBV2; D may be TRBD1 (5 bases). The CDR3 is made up of 16 amino acids. V was cut by 8 bases and J by 3 bases, with 21 bases left in between. Germline loops: CDR1 SNHLY, CDR2 FYNNEI. As DNA, the CDR3 is TGTGCCAGCTTAGAAGCAGGGATCGCTAGGACAGATACGCAGTATTTT. It is translated as CASLEAGIARTDTQYF.

The genes are TRBV5-1 and TRBJ1-1; no reliable D call. Germline lookup yields CDR1 SGHRS and CDR2 YFSETQ. This CDR3 has 13 residues. Deletions cut 3 bases from V and 1 base from J, with 7 bases between. CDR3 amino acids: CASSSAGNTEAFF. The DNA for the CDR3 is TGCGCCAGCAGCTCGGCAGGGAACACTGAAGCTTTCTTT. The variable domain in full, completed from reference TRBV5-1 and TRBJ1-1, reads KAGVTQTPRYLIKTRGQQVTLSCSPISGHRSVSWYQQTPGQGLQFLFEYFSETQRNKGNFPGRFSGRQFSNSRSEMNVSTLELGDSALYLCASSSAGNTEAFFGQGTRLTVV.